This TCR beta chain was captured in a study of blood T cell repertoires in COVID-19. Overall study: The study drew acute and convalescent COVID-19 samples from the United States, Italy and Spain.

Original analysis: Reference gene primer amplification yielded estimated nucleated cell counts. Method: immunoSEQ multiplex PCR; TCRdb's copy keeps in-frame clones and lacks some. That table gives V, J and clone size, and the DNA gave D and trimming. The sample has about 74,000 clones, around 90% seen once. This CDR3 is 14 amino acids long. Germline values: CDR1 MNHEY, CDR2 SVGAGI. J lost 1 base, V lost 6 bases, and 3 bases had no gene match. V gene TRBV6-5 combines with J gene TRBJ2-5; 9 bases map to TRBD2. The sequenced sample consisted of peripheral blood. This TCR was recovered from a woman older than 75 with active or convalescent COVID-19. Here the CDR3 reads CASSLTSGQETQYF. The CDR3 DNA sequence: TGTGCCAGCAGCTTGACTAGCGGCCAAGAGACCCAGTACTTC.